This TCR beta chain was profiled in a study of shared clonotypes between healthy human individuals. Researchers partitioned CD4+ cells into CD45RA+ naive and CD45RA-negative memory subsets. TCRdb's table, derived via immunoSEQ multiplex PCR, lists solely in-frame clones and lacks some. This sample has some 500,000 clones, with about 95% found just once. The CDR3 totals 13 residues. V was clipped by 4 bases and J by 8 bases, with 14 bases between them. Per germline, CDR1 MNHEY and CDR2 SVGAGI. This clonotype was obtained from a woman aged 25 to 45 in good health. The chain has TRBV6-5 and TRBJ1-2; D gene uncertain. The sample comprised naive CD4+ T cells sorted from blood. Subset meaning: CD45RA+ positively selected. CDR3 sequence (DNA): TGTGCCAGCAGTTGGGCTCGGGAGGGCGGCTACACCTTC. Its translation: CASSWAREGGYTF.